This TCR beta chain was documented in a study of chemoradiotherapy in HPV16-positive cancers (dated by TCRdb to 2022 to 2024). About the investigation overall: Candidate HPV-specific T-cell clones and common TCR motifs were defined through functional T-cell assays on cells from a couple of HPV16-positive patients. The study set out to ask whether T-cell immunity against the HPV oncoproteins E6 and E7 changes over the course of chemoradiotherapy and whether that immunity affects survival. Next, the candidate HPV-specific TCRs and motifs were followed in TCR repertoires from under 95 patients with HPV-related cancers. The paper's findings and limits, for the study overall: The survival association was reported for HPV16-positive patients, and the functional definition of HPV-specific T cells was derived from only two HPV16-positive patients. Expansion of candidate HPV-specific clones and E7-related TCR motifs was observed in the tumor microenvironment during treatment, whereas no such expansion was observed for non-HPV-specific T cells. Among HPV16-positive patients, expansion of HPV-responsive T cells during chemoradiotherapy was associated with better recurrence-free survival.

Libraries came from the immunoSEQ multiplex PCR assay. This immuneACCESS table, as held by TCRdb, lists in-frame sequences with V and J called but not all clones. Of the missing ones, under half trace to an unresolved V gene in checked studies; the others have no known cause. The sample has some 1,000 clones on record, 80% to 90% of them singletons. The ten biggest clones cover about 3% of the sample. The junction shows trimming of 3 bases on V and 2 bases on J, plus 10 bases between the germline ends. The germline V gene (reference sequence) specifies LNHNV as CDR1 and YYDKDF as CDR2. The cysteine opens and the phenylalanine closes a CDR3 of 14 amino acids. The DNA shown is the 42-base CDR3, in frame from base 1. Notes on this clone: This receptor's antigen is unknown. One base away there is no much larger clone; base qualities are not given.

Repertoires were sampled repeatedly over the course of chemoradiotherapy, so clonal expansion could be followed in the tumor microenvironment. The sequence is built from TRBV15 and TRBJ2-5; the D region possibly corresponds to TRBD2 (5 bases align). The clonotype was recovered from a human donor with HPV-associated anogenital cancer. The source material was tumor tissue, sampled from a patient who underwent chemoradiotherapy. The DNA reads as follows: TGTGCCACCAGCAGGGAGCGGTTACAAGAGACCCAGTACTTC. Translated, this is CATSRERLQETQYF.